These 32 T cell receptor beta chains share one sample of origin, sequenced in a study of T-cell reconstitution after alpha-beta-depleted transplantation in children. Preparation of the TCRbeta library involved a method that used unique molecular identifiers. TCRdb ran MiXCR on the PCR reads and lists one entry per CDR3 protein. The sample lists around 580,000 distinct CDR3 sequences; roughly 30% were seen once. The sample consisted of PBMCs, taken before TCRalphabeta/CD19-depleted stem cell transplant. The receptors here all came from a boy in the first two years of life with Wiskott-Aldrich syndrome, due to receive a stem cell transplant.

The genes are TRBV5-1 and TRBJ2-6, with D possibly being TRBD1 or TRBD2 (5 bases each). Trimming removed 0 bases at V and 0 bases at J, with 13 bases between. The germline V gene has CDR1 SGHRS and CDR2 YFSETQ. This CDR3 has 18 amino acids. The CDR3 here is CASSLAGTASSGANVLTF. CDR3 bases: TGCGCCAGCAGCTTGGCCGGGACGGCGAGCTCTGGGGCCAACGTCCTGACTTTC.

The chain links TRBV7-8 to TRBJ2-7; 8 bases map to TRBD1. J was trimmed by 8 bases and V by 1 base; bases with no gene match: 4. The CDR3 has 13 residues. Germline-derived CDR1 and CDR2 are SGHVS and FQNEAQ. The CDR3 loop reads CASSLGQGSKQYF. The CDR3 bases are TGTGCCAGCAGCTTAGGACAGGGGAGCAAGCAGTACTTC.

V usage is TRBV5-1 and J usage is TRBJ1-2, with D possibly TRBD1 on 6 matching bases. V lost 0 bases to trimming and J lost 4 bases, with 10 bases between them. This CDR3 is 14 amino acids long. CDR1 is SGHRS, CDR2 YFSETQ, per germline. In DNA form, the CDR3 reads TGCGCCAGCAGCTTGGACGGACAGTCCTATGGCTACACCTTC. Protein product: CASSLDGQSYGYTF.

This CDR3 reads CASSQFTSGYTDTQYF. DNA for the CDR3: TGTGCCAGCAGCCAATTCACTAGCGGGTATACAGATACGCAGTATTTT. The gene calls are TRBV4-2 and TRBJ2-3, with 9 bases identical to TRBD2. This CDR3 is built from 16 residues. The V segment lost 2 bases and the J segment 3 bases; nucleotides outside the gene matches: 6. Germline CDR1 LGHNA, CDR2 YNFKEQ.

The J gene is TRBJ1-1, the V gene TRBV10-3; D perhaps matches TRBD1 (6 bases). CDR3 length: 16 amino acids. Germline CDR1 reads ENHRY; CDR2 reads SYGVKD. V lost 2 bases to trimming and J lost 7 bases, with 20 bases between them. The CDR3 nucleotides are TGTGCCATCAGTGAGGTGGTGGGAGGGGGACCCGGTGAAGCTTTCTTT. It yields the protein CAISEVVGGGPGEAFF.

The chain recombines TRBV10-2 with TRBJ2-3; 11 bases are shared with TRBD2. Losses at the gene ends were 3 bases for V and 6 bases for J; bases not matched to a gene: 8. The CDR3 has 16 residues. Germline loops: CDR1 WSHSY, CDR2 SAAADI. The CDR3 is CASSDSGRAPRDTQYF. As DNA, the CDR3 is TGCGCCAGCAGTGATAGCGGGAGGGCACCTCGGGATACGCAGTATTTT.

The gene calls are TRBV7-6 and TRBJ2-1, with D uncertain. Germline CDR1 is SGHVS and CDR2 is FNYEAQ. The CDR3 consists of 16 residues. The V end was cut by 1 base, the J end by 0 bases, with 10 bases between. CDR3 nucleotide sequence: TGTGCCAGCAGCTTAGTTTCGTCGAGCTCCTACAATGAGCAGTTCTTC. This sequence encodes CASSLVSSSSYNEQFF.

This clonotype was counted only a few times. The V call is TRBV12-3 or TRBV12-4, the J call TRBJ2-5; either TRBD1 or TRBD2 may supply D (5 bases each). The CDR3 is 13 residues long. V shed 7 bases and J shed 2 bases, with 11 bases lying between them. The CDR3 DNA follows: TGTGCCAGCACCAGGGACCGACAAGAGACCCAGTACTTC. It is translated as CASTRDRQETQYF.

The gene calls are TRBV5-1 and TRBJ1-1; no reliable D call. Germline V gives CDR1 SGHRS, CDR2 YFSETQ. There are 15 residues in the CDR3. Between the trimmed V and J ends, which lost 1 base and 2 bases, there was a span of 12 bases. The CDR3: CASSLWAVGNTEAFF. CDR3 in DNA: TGCGCCAGCAGCTTGTGGGCAGTCGGTAACACTGAAGCTTTCTTT.

This clonotype was recorded a few times. The V call is TRBV12-3 or TRBV12-4, the J call TRBJ2-2; D gene unclear. The ends were cut back, 5 bases at V and 0 bases at J, with 7 bases in the middle. This CDR3 has 14 amino acids. CDR3 bases: TGTGCCAGCAGTCAGGACGCGAACACCGGGGAGCTGTTTTTT. Translation gives CASSQDANTGELFF.

This clonotype was counted between two and nine times. This chain joins TRBV15 and TRBJ2-3; 9 bases are shared with TRBD2. CDR3 length: 17 residues. The V gene end was trimmed by 3 bases and the J gene end by 0 bases; junction bases not matched to a gene: 7. Per germline, CDR1 LNHNV and CDR2 YYDKDF (reference sequence). CDR3 DNA sequence: TGTGCCACCAGCAGGGGACTAGCTTACTATAGCACAGATACGCAGTATTTT. Translating it yields CATSRGLAYYSTDTQYF.

The chain employs TRBV6-1 and TRBJ1-4, with TRBD1 matching 7 bases. V was clipped by 5 bases and J by 3 bases; unmatched bases: 12. CDR3 length: 17 residues. Germline V gene data show CDR1 as MNHNS and CDR2 as SASEGT. DNA of the CDR3: TGTGCCAGCAGTAGACGACAGGGTGTGATGGCTAATGAAAAACTGTTTTTT. Encoded protein: CASSRRQGVMANEKLFF.

The sample holds one count of this clonotype. This chain links TRBV4-2 with TRBJ1-2, with a tentative D call TRBD1 (5 bases). The CDR3 totals 16 residues. Germline V gene data show CDR1 as LGHNA and CDR2 as YNFKEQ. V was cut by 9 bases and J by 4 bases, with 24 bases left in between. The DNA for the CDR3 is TGTGCCAGGGGCCCCGGGCTCGGGGGTCTCCGCTATGGCTACACCTTC. It codes for CARGPGLGGLRYGYTF.

As regards this clonotype: The junction differs from germline at one of its ends, possibly a read error. J is TRBJ2-7 and V is TRBV6-1; possibly TRBD1 or TRBD2 for D (5 bases each). CDR3 length: 14 amino acids. Germline V lookup: CDR1 MNHNS, CDR2 SASEGT. DNA of the CDR3: TGTGCCAGCAGCGGGACGGCGGATCCGGGATTAACCATCTTC. Its translation is CASSGTADPGLTIF.

V gene TRBV5-1 combines with J gene TRBJ1-2; TRBD1 matches at 9 bases. CDR3 length: 14 residues. Looked up from germline, CDR1 is SGHRS and CDR2 is YFSETQ. Germline trimming cut 3 bases from V and 6 bases from J; bases unmatched to any gene: 6. The CDR3 nucleotides are TGCGCCAGCAGCTCCGTGCGACAGGGGGATGGCTACACCTTC. It translates to CASSSVRQGDGYTF.

This clonotype has more than one count but fewer than ten. The V call is TRBV9, the J call TRBJ1-6; tentatively, D is TRBD1 (5 bases). The CDR3 has 14 amino acids. Deletions cut 3 bases from V and 7 bases from J, with 11 bases between. In germline, CDR1 is SGDLS, CDR2 YYNGEE. CDR3 sequence: CASSETVLNSPLHF. CDR3 in DNA: TGTGCCAGCAGCGAGACAGTGTTGAATTCACCCCTCCACTTT.

In its sample, this clonotype was seen a few times. This chain connects TRBV20-1 to TRBJ2-2; 11 bases align to TRBD2. The germline CDR1 and CDR2 sequences are DFQATT and SNEGSKA (reference sequence). The J segment lost 5 bases and the V segment lost 4 bases, leaving 3 bases of the junction unmatched. This CDR3 is built from 14 residues. CDR3 nucleotide sequence: TGCAGTGCTACACTAGCGGGAGTAACCGGGGAGCTGTTTTTT. Its translation is CSATLAGVTGELFF.

This clonotype was seen more than once but under ten times. This rearrangement joins TRBV5-1 to TRBJ1-4; 7 bases are a match to TRBD1. Losses at the gene ends were 4 bases for V and 8 bases for J; bases not matched to a gene: 17. The CDR3 runs 17 residues. Germline CDR1 is SGHRS and CDR2 is YFSETQ. The CDR3 reads CASSAYYRGDGLEKLFF. CDR3 coding DNA: TGCGCCAGCAGCGCTTATTACAGGGGCGACGGCTTGGAAAAACTGTTTTTT.

This clonotype was counted only a few times. This chain connects TRBV5-1 to TRBJ2-3; 11 nucleotides agree with TRBD2. CDR3 size: 17 residues. Germline V gene data show CDR1 as SGHRS and CDR2 as YFSETQ. V gave up 2 bases and J gave up 5 bases; unmatched junction bases: 10. The CDR3 loop is CASSLAVLAGDLDTQYF. In nucleotides, the CDR3 is TGCGCCAGCAGCTTAGCCGTACTAGCGGGAGATCTAGATACGCAGTATTTT.

This clonotype was found once. The rearrangement joins TRBV20-1 to TRBJ1-1; no firm D call. The germline gives CDR1 DFQATT, CDR2 SNEGSKA (reference sequence). The CDR3 totals 12 residues. Trimming left V 5 bases short and J 1 base short, with 8 bases between. CDR3 DNA: TGCAGTGCTCCGACTGGGAACACTGAAGCTTTCTTT. Its translation: CSAPTGNTEAFF.

This clonotype was observed a handful of times. The V call is TRBV29-1, the J call TRBJ2-7, with D perhaps TRBD2 (6 bases). This CDR3 is 13 amino acids long. Trimming removed 4 bases from V and 2 bases from J, with 12 bases in between. Germline-derived CDR1 and CDR2 are SQVTM and ANQGSEA. DNA of the CDR3: TGCAGCGTTGTAAGTCGGGGGACCTACGAGCAGTACTTC. Its protein is CSVVSRGTYEQYF.

The J gene is TRBJ2-1, the V gene TRBV20-1; tentative D call: TRBD2 (6 bases). CDR3 size: 12 residues. CDR1 DFQATT and CDR2 SNEGSKA come from the germline V gene (reference sequence). Trimming stripped 7 bases from V and 6 bases from J, with 13 bases between. The CDR3 region has the DNA TGCAGTGGACGGCGGGGTCCCAATGAGCAGTTCTTC. Amino acid sequence: CSGRRGPNEQFF.

This clonotype appeared a few times. V gene TRBV28 combines with J gene TRBJ2-7, with a tentative D call TRBD2 (5 bases). CDR3 size: 11 residues. V gave up 6 bases and J gave up 5 bases, with 8 bases separating them. Per the germline V gene, CDR1 is MDHEN and CDR2 is SYDVKM. Here the CDR3 reads CASRRVNEQYF. For the CDR3, the DNA is TGTGCCAGCAGGAGGGTAAACGAGCAGTACTTC.

This clonotype has only a few counts. This chain connects TRBV29-1 to TRBJ1-2, with D possibly being TRBD1 (5 bases). Looked up from germline, CDR1 is SQVTM and CDR2 is ANQGSEA. V was cut by 1 base and J by 7 bases, with 10 bases left in between. CDR3 size: 12 residues. CDR3 coding DNA: TGCAGCGTTGAAGCTACAGGCTCTGGCTACACCTTC. Protein: CSVEATGSGYTF.

This clonotype was counted a few times. The rearrangement uses TRBV29-1 and TRBJ2-5; D is possibly TRBD2 (6 bases). Trimming took off 1 base at V and 4 bases at J, with 10 bases between the two ends. The CDR3 extends over 13 amino acids. Germline CDR1 SQVTM, CDR2 ANQGSEA. In DNA, the CDR3 is TGCAGCGTTGAAGGACGGAGGGGAGAGACCCAGTACTTC. The encoded protein is CSVEGRRGETQYF.

This clonotype was seen only a few times. The chain couples TRBV11-2 to TRBJ2-1, with D possibly matching TRBD2 (5 bases). Germline V gene lookup returns CDR1 SGHAT and CDR2 FQNNGV. Between the trimmed V and J ends, which lost 5 bases and 6 bases, there was a span of 14 bases. This CDR3 is built from 14 residues. The CDR3 DNA sequence: TGTGCCAGCAGCGATAGTAGGACTCTCAATGAGCAGTTCTTC. Translated, it gives CASSDSRTLNEQFF.

The J gene is TRBJ1-2, the V gene TRBV30; the D is unclear. The germline gives CDR1 GTSNPN, CDR2 SVGIG (reference sequence). The CDR3 is made up of 13 amino acids. Trimming left V 3 bases short and J 0 bases short, with 8 bases between. DNA for the CDR3: TGTGCCTGGAGCGTTCTAGCTAACTATGGCTACACCTTC. The encoded protein is CAWSVLANYGYTF.

The V and J genes are TRBV5-1 and TRBJ2-1; 8 positions agree with TRBD2. The junction had 6 bases not matched to a gene; V was cut back by 0 bases and J by 4 bases. Germline-derived CDR1 and CDR2 are SGHRS and YFSETQ. CDR3 length: 16 residues. CDR3 loop: CASSLVPSGQYNEQFF. The DNA for the CDR3 is TGCGCCAGCAGCTTGGTGCCTAGCGGGCAGTACAATGAGCAGTTCTTC.

The gene calls are TRBV6-2 or TRBV6-3 and TRBJ2-3, with TRBD1 matching 10 bases. The CDR3 loop spans 15 amino acids. The V gene's germline CDR1 is MNHEY and CDR2 SVGEGT. CDR3 loop: CGIRADRGLTDTQYF. The CDR3, as DNA: TGTGGCATCAGGGCAGACAGGGGGCTGACAGATACGCAGTATTTT.

The gene calls are TRBV7-2 and TRBJ2-2, with 8 positions matching TRBD2. The CDR3 consists of 14 residues. Germline CDR1 is SGHTA and CDR2 is FQGNSA. V lost 3 bases and J lost 7; bases outside the gene matches: 4. CDR3 DNA: TGTGCCAGCAGCTTGGGACTAGTAATCGGGGAGCTGTTTTTT. Translated: CASSLGLVIGELFF.

As for this clonotype: The junction departs from the called germline gene at one end, perhaps through a read error. The V and J genes are TRBV7-2 and TRBJ2-5; D is unclear. The CDR3 consists of 14 residues. The germline V gene has CDR1 SGHTA and CDR2 FQGNSA. CDR3 DNA sequence: TGTGCCACCAGCTTGGCTAGGGTACAAGAGACCCAGTACTTC. As protein: CATSLARVQETQYF.

This clonotype turned up a few times. V usage is TRBV24-1 and J usage is TRBJ2-3; no definite D call. This CDR3 has 13 amino acids. Deletions cut 9 bases from V and 0 bases from J, with 9 bases between. Germline loops: CDR1 KGHDR, CDR2 SFDVKD. CDR3 in DNA: TGTGCCACCCGAGATTCCAGCACAGATACGCAGTATTTT. This encodes CATRDSSTDTQYF.